The clone carrying this TCR beta chain was detected many times. One base away lies a much larger clone, so this may be a sequencing read error. The data were taken from a study of T cells in Graves' hyperthyroidism and ophthalmopathy. TCR beta CDR3 region amplification was performed from RNA transcripts. HTBI primers were the set used in a first-round RT-PCR of the TCR CDR3. MiXCR, applied by TCRdb to the multiplex PCR reads, yields one record per CDR3 protein. The sample records 190,000 or so distinct CDR3 sequences, around 20% being singletons. Germline CDR1 and CDR2: MNHNS and SASEGT. J gave up 2 bases and V 6 bases, and 3 bases lay outside the gene matches. CDR3 length equals 13 residues.

The receptor comes from a man aged 40-49 years with Graves' hyperthyroidism. The sequenced sample was blood. V is TRBV6-1 and J is TRBJ1-1, with 7 bases fitting TRBD1. In DNA form, the CDR3 reads TGTGCCAGCAGGGGACAGATTAACACTGAAGCTTTCTTT. Residues: CASRGQINTEAFF.